The sequence of this T cell receptor (beta chain) was determined in a study of CD8 T cells in ankylosing spondylitis. TCRdb ran MiXCR on the 5' RACE reads and lists one entry per CDR3 protein. The sample lists 25,000 to 35,000 distinct CDR3 sequences, 7.2% seen once, with approximately 10% in the top ten. This clonotype showed up many times. This CDR3 spans 15 amino acids. V was pared by 6 bases and J by 7 bases, with 7 bases of the junction left unmatched. The sequence derives from a male donor with ankylosing spondylitis or in good health (not recorded which). V usage is TRBV12-3 or TRBV12-4 and J usage is TRBJ1-4; 11 positions match TRBD1. The sample consisted of blood, either unsorted or a sorted T cell fraction (not recorded which). This chain's CDR3 is CASSLGQGEGEKLFF. As DNA, the CDR3 is TGTGCCAGCAGCCTGGGACAGGGGGAGGGTGAAAAACTGTTTTTT.